One and the same sample provided the 24 T cell receptor beta chains below, sequenced in a study of blood T cell repertoires in COVID-19 (dated by TCRdb to the early 2020s). The library came from the immunoSEQ multiplex PCR assay. This immuneACCESS table, as held by TCRdb, lists in-frame sequences with V and J called but not all clones. Of the missing ones, under half trace to an unresolved V gene in checked studies; the others have no known cause. Across this sample there are approximately 360,000 clones, with roughly 80% seen only once. The top ten clones comprise over 4.5% of the sample. Sequencing input: PBMCs or T cells enriched from blood (not recorded which). The receptors here all came from a woman aged 45-60 years who had recovered from COVID-19.

The chain is built from TRBV14 and TRBJ1-2, with D perhaps TRBD1 (6 bases). This CDR3 has 14 residues. Germline V gene lookup returns CDR1 SGHDN and CDR2 FVKESK. V was clipped by 4 bases and J by 0 bases, with 9 bases between them. The CDR3 DNA follows: TGTGCCAGCAGCCGGGACATTTCTAACTATGGCTACACCTTC. This gives the protein CASSRDISNYGYTF. The whole variable domain, filled in from reference TRBV14 and TRBJ1-2, reads EAGVTQFPSHSVIEKGQTVTLRCDPISGHDNLYWYRRVMGKEIKFLLHFVKESKQDESGMPNNRFLAERTGGTYSTLKVQPAELEDSGVYFCASSRDISNYGYTFGSGTRLTVV.

This rearrangement joins TRBV6-2 or TRBV6-3 to TRBJ2-3; no clear D. This CDR3 has 13 amino acids. Germline values: CDR1 MNHEY, CDR2 SVGEGT. Trimming took off 6 bases at V and 1 base at J, with 8 bases between the two ends. The DNA of the CDR3 is TGTGCCAGCAGCCGCGCACGCACAGATACGCAGTATTTT. The encoded protein is CASSRARTDTQYF.

The J gene is TRBJ2-2, the V gene TRBV7-9; D unresolved. Germline V gene data show CDR1 as SEHNR and CDR2 as FQNEAQ (reference sequence). The CDR3 loop spans 14 amino acids. V was pared by 0 bases and J by 5 bases, with 7 bases between. The CDR3 DNA reads TGTGCCAGCAGCTTAGCTAGTTGGACCGGGGAGCTGTTTTTT. Protein sequence: CASSLASWTGELFF.

In its sample, this clone was seen a few times. The chain combines TRBV2 with TRBJ1-2; TRBD1 agrees at 9 bases. The CDR3 spans 14 residues. Trimming removed 8 bases from V and 4 bases from J; junction bases left unmatched: 8. The germline V gene encodes CDR1 SNHLY and CDR2 FYNNEI. The CDR3 coding sequence is TGTGCCAGCTCGTTAGGGGACAGGGCCTATGGCTACACCTTC. Its translation: CASSLGDRAYGYTF.

The chain employs TRBV7-2 and TRBJ1-4; 10 nucleotides match TRBD1. With 5 bases clipped from V and 13 bases from J, the junction kept 10 bases outside the gene matches. CDR1 and CDR2 (germline): SGHTA, FQGNSA. CDR3 size: 14 residues. CDR3 DNA sequence: TGTGCCAGCAGCCCCGGACAGGGGGTATGGGGACTGTTTTTT. This encodes CASSPGQGVWGLFF.

The gene calls are TRBV5-1 and TRBJ2-3, with a weak D call TRBD2 (6 bases). The V and J ends lost 1 base and 4 bases respectively, with 13 bases between them. CDR1 is SGHRS, CDR2 YFSETQ, per germline. This CDR3 has 15 amino acids. The CDR3 DNA sequence: TGCGCCAGCAGCTTGTACGGGAGAGGGGCAGATACGCAGTATTTT. Translated, it gives CASSLYGRGADTQYF.

The J gene is TRBJ1-3, the V gene TRBV6-2 or TRBV6-3; possibly TRBD1 for D (5 bases). V was pared by 0 bases and J by 3 bases, with 9 bases between. Germline V gene lookup returns CDR1 MNHEY and CDR2 SVGEGT. This CDR3 comprises 15 residues. CDR3 bases: TGTGCCAGCAGTTACTCCGGCGGGGGTGGAAACACCATATATTTT. Translated: CASSYSGGGGNTIYF.

The chain is built from TRBV29-1 and TRBJ1-1; 7 bases fit TRBD1. Trimming removed 6 bases from V and 2 bases from J; junction bases left unmatched: 3. This CDR3 has 12 residues. Per the germline V gene, CDR1 is SQVTM and CDR2 is ANQGSEA. The CDR3 DNA follows: TGCAGCGTGAGGGACAGCAACACTGAAGCTTTCTTT. This gives the protein CSVRDSNTEAFF.

In its sample, this clone was seen once. V usage is TRBV19 and J usage is TRBJ1-4, with a possible D match to TRBD1 (5 bases). Germline V gene data show CDR1 as LNHDA and CDR2 as SQIVND (reference sequence). This CDR3 spans 14 amino acids. V was cut by 10 bases and J by 3 bases, with 15 bases left in between. CDR3 sequence reads: CATGRGGANEKLFF. As DNA, the CDR3 is TGTGCCACCGGTCGGGGGGGTGCTAATGAAAAACTGTTTTTT. The complete variable domain, with remaining parts taken from reference TRBV19 and TRBJ1-4, reads DGGITQSPKYLFRKEGQNVTLSCEQNLNHDAMYWYRQDPGQGLRLIYYSQIVNDFQKGDIAEGYSVSREKKESFPLTVTSAQKNPTAFYLCATGRGGANEKLFFGSGTQLSVL.

This chain connects TRBV7-2 to TRBJ2-1; 9 nucleotides line up with TRBD2. Germline V gene sequence: CDR1 SGHTA, CDR2 FQGNSA. This CDR3 has 14 amino acids. J gave up 13 bases and V 1 base, and 8 bases lay outside the gene matches. CDR3 coding DNA: TGTGCCAGCAGCTTAGTATCGGCGGGGGGGGAACAGTTCTTC. Translation: CASSLVSAGGEQFF.

The rearrangement links TRBV11-3 to TRBJ2-1; 16 bases fit TRBD2. V was pared by 1 base and J by 9 bases, with 3 bases of the junction left unmatched. The CDR3 spans 16 residues. The germline gives CDR1 SGHNT, CDR2 YENEEA. The CDR3, as DNA: TGTGCCAGCAGCTTAGCCGGGACTAGCGGGGGGGTTGAGCAGTTCTTC. Translation gives CASSLAGTSGGVEQFF.

The chain joins TRBV7-9 to TRBJ1-2, with unresolved D. Germline V lookup: CDR1 SEHNR, CDR2 FQNEAQ (reference sequence). V dropped 8 bases and J dropped 7 bases, with 17 bases sitting between them. CDR3 length: 13 residues. In nucleotides, the CDR3 is TGTGCCAGCTGGCTTACGGGGAGGGCTGGCTACACCTTC. It codes for CASWLTGRAGYTF.

This chain joins TRBV7-2 and TRBJ2-5; 10 bases are a match to TRBD2. After removal of 2 bases from V and 8 bases from J, the junction contained 8 bases not matched to a gene. This CDR3 has 15 residues. Germline CDR1 SGHTA, CDR2 FQGNSA. CDR3: CASSLTSGTPGTQYF. Written as DNA, the CDR3 is TGTGCCAGCAGCTTAACTAGCGGGACCCCCGGCACCCAGTACTTC.

This clone was counted only a few times. This chain links TRBV6-5 with TRBJ2-5; a possible D gene is TRBD1 (6 bases). CDR1 is MNHEY, CDR2 SVGAGI, per germline. The V end lost 4 bases, the J end lost 2 bases, and 11 bases lay between the germline ends. This CDR3 is 14 amino acids long. The DNA for the CDR3 is TGTGCCAGCAGTTGGGGACATTTACAAGAGACCCAGTACTTC. Its translation: CASSWGHLQETQYF.

The V call is TRBV9, the J call TRBJ1-6; D possibly corresponds to TRBD1 (6 bases). CDR3 length: 16 amino acids. Trimming removed 4 bases from V and 10 bases from J, with 21 bases in between. Germline values: CDR1 SGDLS, CDR2 YYNGEE. The CDR3 DNA follows: TGTGCCAGCAGCCGCGAGGGACACTCCGGCGGATCACCCCTCCACTTT. Encoded protein: CASSREGHSGGSPLHF.

The chain joins TRBV13 to TRBJ2-5, with D possibly TRBD2 on 6 matching bases. The germline gives CDR1 PRHDT, CDR2 FYEKMQ (reference sequence). The CDR3 length is 16 residues. Trimming stripped 1 base from V and 1 base from J, with 13 bases between. CDR3 in amino acids: CASSLAGAGGQETQYF. CDR3 bases: TGTGCCAGCAGCTTAGCCGGAGCGGGTGGCCAAGAGACCCAGTACTTC.

This clone came up once. J is TRBJ1-2 and V is TRBV3-1 (or the pseudogene TRBV3-2), with a tentative D call TRBD1 (5 bases). V lost 5 bases and J 2 bases, leaving 12 bases between the germline ends. CDR1 is LGHDT, CDR2 YNNKEL, per germline (reference sequence). The CDR3 is made up of 14 amino acids. CDR3 sequence: CASSLLPGNYGYTF. As DNA, the CDR3 is TGTGCCAGCAGCTTACTACCAGGGAACTATGGCTACACCTTC.

The gene calls are TRBV9 and TRBJ2-3, with a weak D call TRBD1 (5 bases). CDR1 and CDR2 from the germline V gene are SGDLS and YYNGEE. V was shortened by 0 bases and J by 8 bases, with 7 bases between the two germline ends. The CDR3 sequence is 12 residues long. The CDR3, as DNA: TGTGCCAGCAGCGTAGTGCAGGGTACGCAGTATTTT. Translating it yields CASSVVQGTQYF.

The V and J genes are TRBV24-1 and TRBJ2-3; the match to TRBD1 covers 7 bases. Unmatched junction bases numbered 13, after V lost 3 bases and J lost 5 bases. The V gene's germline CDR1 is KGHDR and CDR2 SFDVKD. The CDR3 contains 17 residues. CDR3 bases: TGTGCCACCAGTGATCCCGCGACAGGGATTGGTGGAGATACGCAGTATTTT. This encodes CATSDPATGIGGDTQYF.

This clone was counted once. The chain is built from TRBV2 and TRBJ1-1, with D tentatively TRBD1 (6 bases). Per germline, CDR1 SNHLY and CDR2 FYNNEI. The CDR3 has 15 amino acids. Trimming pared 8 bases from V and 5 bases from J, leaving 21 bases between. The CDR3 bases are TGTGCCAGCTTGGCATTTGAGGGGCAGGGGACTGAAGCTTTCTTT. It codes for CASLAFEGQGTEAFF.

The rearrangement joins TRBV20-1 to TRBJ1-1; D ambiguous. The CDR3 loop spans 11 amino acids. V shed 1 base and J shed 5 bases, with 5 bases lying between them. Germline V CDR1 and CDR2: DFQATT, SNEGSKA (reference sequence). The CDR3 DNA sequence: TGCAGTGCTAGAGGTGAGACTGAAGCTTTCTTT. It translates to CSARGETEAFF.

This clone was counted a single time. V usage is TRBV18 and J usage is TRBJ1-5; TRBD1 is a possible D gene (6 bases). The germline V gene encodes CDR1 KGHSH and CDR2 LQKENI. The CDR3 spans 18 residues. Trimming removed 4 bases at V and 0 bases at J, with 19 bases between. The CDR3 spells CASSLDTSQGSSNQPQHF. The DNA of the CDR3 is TGTGCCAGCTCACTCGACACCTCACAGGGAAGTAGCAATCAGCCCCAGCATTTT.

In DNA form, the CDR3 reads TGTGCCAGCAGCCCTGCGGGCGCTAGCGCTTACAATGAGCAGTTCTTC. The encoded protein is CASSPAGASAYNEQFF. This sequence joins TRBV7-3 and TRBJ2-1; D perhaps matches TRBD2 (6 bases). The V gene's germline CDR1 is SGHTA and CDR2 FQGTGA. The germline V and J ends were trimmed by 5 bases and 4 bases, with 18 bases remaining between them. This CDR3 is 16 amino acids long.

V is TRBV30 and J is TRBJ1-1; D call uncertain. Germline lookup yields CDR1 GTSNPN and CDR2 SVGIG (reference sequence). The CDR3 length is 13 residues. Trimming took 1 base from V and 2 from J, leaving 8 bases between them. This CDR3 is CAWSERGNTEAFF. Written as DNA, the CDR3 is TGTGCCTGGAGTGAGAGAGGCAACACTGAAGCTTTCTTT.